A selection of T cell receptor beta chains follows, all from one sample in a study of T-cell reconstitution after alpha-beta-depleted transplantation in children. TCRdb re-called the PCR reads through MiXCR, storing one row per CDR3 protein. The top ten clones hold 2.5% to 3.5% of a sample with 450,000 to 600,000 distinct CDR3 sequences, approximately 16% of them seen once. Material: PBMCs from the stem cell graft donor, obtained from the stem cell graft. These receptors were collected from a human donor who donated a stem cell graft to a child with acute lymphoblastic leukemia. Each CDR3 is given with its conserved first and last residue. The D gene is left open where the match is weak. The size of a clone is reported for some rows only, either as once, few or many, or as a class for expanded clones.

J: TRBJ2-5
D: TRBD1
size: -
V: TRBV29-1
CDR3: CSVQTQGARETQYF
DNA: TGCAGCGTTCAGACCCAGGGGGCGCGAGAGACCCAGTACTTC

J: TRBJ2-1
D: TRBD1
size: few
V: TRBV5-6
CDR3: CASSHRGLGPSRSYNEQFF
DNA: TGTGCCAGCAGCCACAGGGGATTGGGGCCTAGTCGGTCCTACAATGAGCAGTTCTTC

J: TRBJ2-7
D: -
size: few
V: TRBV12-3/TRBV12-4
CDR3: CASSITGEDEQYF
DNA: TGTGCCAGCAGTATCACGGGAGAGGACGAGCAGTACTTC

J: TRBJ2-4
D: -
size: few
V: TRBV13
CDR3: CASSPQGRNIQYF
DNA: TGTGCCAGCAGCCCACAGGGGAGGAACATTCAGTACTTC

J: TRBJ2-2
D: TRBD1
size: -
V: TRBV20-1
CDR3: CSARDRTGGRNTGELFF
DNA: TGCAGTGCTAGAGATCGGACAGGGGGACGGAACACCGGGGAGCTGTTTTTT

J: TRBJ2-7
D: -
size: few
V: TRBV29-1
CDR3: CSANAGVYEQYF
DNA: TGCAGCGCCAATGCAGGGGTCTACGAGCAGTACTTC

J: TRBJ2-3
D: TRBD1
size: -
V: TRBV27
CDR3: CASSLLGTGMGTDTQYF
DNA: TGTGCCAGCAGTTTATTGGGGACAGGGATGGGCACAGATACGCAGTATTTT

J: TRBJ2-7
D: TRBD1
size: -
V: TRBV11-3
CDR3: CASSQEGTGGKEQYF
DNA: TGTGCCAGCAGCCAAGAAGGGACAGGCGGGAAGGAGCAGTACTTC

J: TRBJ1-1
D: -
size: -
V: TRBV20-1
CDR3: CSARARGPLNTEAFF
DNA: TGCAGTGCTAGAGCCCGGGGGCCTTTGAACACTGAAGCTTTCTTT

J: TRBJ1-1
D: -
size: -
V: TRBV29-1
CDR3: CSAITGPGTEAFF
DNA: TGCAGCGCCATTACAGGGCCGGGCACTGAAGCTTTCTTT

J: TRBJ2-5
D: -
size: few
V: TRBV10-2
CDR3: CASTFGGRDSQETQYF
DNA: TGCGCCAGCACCTTCGGGGGGCGGGACTCTCAAGAGACCCAGTACTTC

J: TRBJ2-1
D: -
size: few
V: TRBV24-1
CDR3: CATSDRGGSSYNEQFF
DNA: TGTGCCACCAGTGATAGGGGGGGTTCTTCCTACAATGAGCAGTTCTTC

J: TRBJ2-3
D: -
size: few
V: TRBV5-1
CDR3: CASSLQTDTQYF
DNA: TGCGCCAGCAGCTTGCAAACAGATACGCAGTATTTT

J: TRBJ1-2
D: -
size: -
V: TRBV28
CDR3: CASQMGGYTF
DNA: TGTGCCAGCCAGATGGGGGGCTACACCTTC

J: TRBJ2-1
D: TRBD1
size: -
V: TRBV20-1
CDR3: CSATHSQGSSYNEQFF
DNA: TGCAGTGCTACCCATTCACAGGGGAGCTCCTACAATGAGCAGTTCTTC

J: TRBJ2-4
D: TRBD1
size: few
V: TRBV12-3/TRBV12-4
CDR3: CASSRHRGRLKLAKNIQYF
DNA: TGTGCCAGCAGTCGGCACAGGGGCAGGCTTAAACTAGCCAAAAACATTCAGTACTTC

J: TRBJ2-5
D: TRBD1
size: many
V: TRBV15
CDR3: CATSSDRGIETQYF
DNA: TGTGCCACCAGCAGCGACAGGGGAATAGAGACCCAGTACTTC

J: TRBJ1-1
D: -
size: -
V: TRBV20-1
CDR3: CSAREGLRWMNTEAFF
DNA: TGCAGTGCTAGAGAGGGCCTTAGGTGGATGAACACTGAAGCTTTCTTT

J: TRBJ2-2
D: TRBD1
size: -
V: TRBV28
CDR3: CASSGQGATGELFF
DNA: TGTGCCAGCAGTGGACAGGGGGCGACCGGGGAGCTGTTTTTT

J: TRBJ2-7
D: -
size: -
V: TRBV4-1
CDR3: CASSPTRRGIYEQYF
DNA: TGCGCCAGCAGCCCGACCAGGAGGGGCATCTACGAGCAGTACTTC

J: TRBJ1-1
D: -
size: few
V: TRBV13
CDR3: CASSFTTEPMNTEAFF
DNA: TGTGCCAGCAGCTTCACGACAGAGCCGATGAACACTGAAGCTTTCTTT

J: TRBJ2-1
D: -
size: few
V: TRBV5-1
CDR3: CASSLSGVHNEQFF
DNA: TGCGCCAGCAGCCTATCGGGCGTGCACAATGAGCAGTTCTTC

J: TRBJ1-2
D: -
size: -
V: TRBV6-1
CDR3: CASSDWGTGGSNYGYTF
DNA: TGTGCCAGCAGTGATTGGGGAACAGGAGGCTCTAACTATGGCTACACCTTC

J: TRBJ2-3
D: -
size: -
V: TRBV7-8
CDR3: CASSLARIIAAFTDTQYF
DNA: TGTGCCAGCAGCTTAGCGAGGATAATAGCGGCATTCACAGATACGCAGTATTTT

J: TRBJ2-7
D: -
size: -
V: TRBV20-1
CDR3: CSARRWRVSSYEQYF
DNA: TGCAGTGCTAGGAGGTGGCGGGTAAGCTCCTACGAGCAGTACTTC

J: TRBJ1-5
D: TRBD1
size: few
V: TRBV6-2/TRBV6-3
CDR3: CASSYSRRGQGRGPQHF
DNA: TGTGCCAGCAGTTACTCGAGGAGGGGGCAGGGGCGGGGACCCCAGCATTTT

J: TRBJ2-1
D: -
size: -
V: TRBV20-1
CDR3: CSATKDEQFF
DNA: TGCAGTGCTACCAAAGATGAGCAGTTCTTC

J: TRBJ1-2
D: -
size: few
V: TRBV3-1
CDR3: CASSPPGRVPTNYGYTF
DNA: TGTGCCAGCAGCCCACCGGGGCGGGTTCCTACGAACTATGGCTACACCTTC

J: TRBJ2-7
D: -
size: many
V: TRBV29-1
CDR3: CSVVGDGGKYEQYF
DNA: TGCAGCGTTGTGGGAGACGGGGGAAAGTACGAGCAGTACTTC

J: TRBJ1-1
D: -
size: -
V: TRBV7-8
CDR3: CASSLALSRYTEAFF
DNA: TGTGCCAGCAGCTTAGCGCTCAGTAGGTACACTGAAGCTTTCTTT

J: TRBJ2-7
D: TRBD2
size: -
V: TRBV6-5
CDR3: CASSSLGLAAHYEQYF
DNA: TGTGCCAGCAGTTCCCTCGGACTAGCGGCTCACTACGAGCAGTACTTC

J: TRBJ2-1
D: TRBD2
size: many
V: TRBV9
CDR3: CASSVRLAGGTHNEQFF
DNA: TGTGCCAGCAGCGTCAGACTAGCGGGAGGCACCCACAATGAGCAGTTCTTC

J: TRBJ1-5
D: TRBD1
size: few
V: TRBV6-1
CDR3: CASSAGTGRNQPQHF
DNA: TGTGCCAGCAGTGCCGGGACAGGGAGGAATCAGCCCCAGCATTTT

J: TRBJ1-5
D: -
size: few
V: TRBV5-1
CDR3: CASSATGGAWQPQHF
DNA: TGCGCCAGCAGCGCGACCGGTGGCGCGTGGCAGCCCCAGCATTTT

J: TRBJ1-2
D: -
size: few
V: TRBV5-1
CDR3: CASSSGLSGAEYGYTF
DNA: TGCGCCAGCAGCTCCGGACTCTCAGGGGCGGAATATGGCTACACCTTC

J: TRBJ2-1
D: -
size: few
V: TRBV9
CDR3: CASSVSAATPYNEQFF
DNA: TGTGCCAGCAGCGTATCTGCAGCGACCCCCTACAATGAGCAGTTCTTC

J: TRBJ2-1
D: -
size: -
V: TRBV27
CDR3: CASSLYHERADEQFF
DNA: TGTGCCAGCAGTTTATATCACGAGAGAGCCGATGAGCAGTTCTTC